This is a list of T cell receptor beta chains from one sample in a study of cytomegalovirus exposure and HLA in healthy donors. Here immunoSEQ multiplex PCR was the method, and the copy in TCRdb shows in-frame clones only, minus some. The top ten hold about 2.5% of the sample, which has about 180,000 clones, 55% to 75% seen once. The specimen was PBMCs. These receptors all come from a human donor in good health. Both conserved end residues are part of each CDR3. Each record gives: clone size, D gene, J gene, V gene, CDR3 length, CDR3 protein, CDR3 DNA. The D gene is left open where the match is weak. Clone size, where shown, is once, few, many, or a class for clones that have expanded.

size: once
D: TRBD1
J: TRBJ1-1
V: TRBV5-1
length: 15
CDR3: CASSRNGQGNTEAFF
DNA: TGCGCCAGCAGCAGGAATGGACAGGGGAACACTGAAGCTTTCTTT

size: .
D: TRBD2
J: TRBJ2-2
V: TRBV10-2
length: 17
CDR3: CASSVGTSGFDTGELFF
DNA: TGCGCCAGCAGTGTAGGGACTAGCGGGTTCGACACCGGGGAGCTGTTTTTT

size: .
D: .
J: TRBJ2-1
V: TRBV19
length: 15
CDR3: CASSTSGGQHNEQFF
DNA: TGTGCCAGTAGTACCTCCGGAGGACAGCACAATGAGCAGTTCTTC

size: .
D: TRBD2
J: TRBJ2-3
V: TRBV7-6
length: 16
CDR3: CASSLGSGGAADTQYF
DNA: TGTGCCAGCAGCTTGGGTAGCGGGGGGGCCGCAGATACGCAGTATTTT

size: .
D: .
J: TRBJ2-1
V: TRBV14
length: 14
CDR3: CASSQGARNNEQFF
DNA: TGTGCCAGCAGCCAAGGCGCGCGGAACAATGAGCAGTTCTTC

size: .
D: .
J: TRBJ2-4
V: TRBV7-2
length: 13
CDR3: CASSSLRGNIQYF
DNA: TGTGCCAGCAGCTCCCTTAGGGGTAACATTCAGTACTTC

size: few
D: .
J: TRBJ1-5
V: TRBV6-1
length: 14
CDR3: CASSEWADNQPQHF
DNA: TGTGCCAGCAGTGAATGGGCAGACAATCAGCCCCAGCATTTT

size: once
D: TRBD1
J: TRBJ1-1
V: TRBV13
length: 15
CDR3: CASSFSEGARTEAFF
DNA: TGTGCCAGCAGTTTTAGCGAGGGGGCTAGGACTGAAGCTTTCTTT

size: .
D: TRBD1
J: TRBJ2-7
V: TRBV19
length: 14
CDR3: CASSRTGGSYEQYF
DNA: TGTGCCAGTAGTCGGACAGGGGGCTCCTACGAGCAGTACTTC

size: once
D: .
J: TRBJ1-3
V: TRBV6-5
length: 14
CDR3: CASSDDSSGNTIYF
DNA: TGTGCCAGCAGTGACGACAGCTCTGGAAACACCATATATTTT

size: once
D: TRBD1
J: TRBJ2-2
V: TRBV9
length: 16
CDR3: CASSSDRPSTPGELFF
DNA: TGTGCCAGCAGCTCGGACAGGCCGAGTACACCCGGGGAGCTGTTTTTT

size: .
D: .
J: TRBJ2-7
V: TRBV15
length: 16
CDR3: CATSGGGRDSSYEQYF
DNA: TGTGCCACCAGCGGAGGGGGCCGGGACAGCAGTTACGAGCAGTACTTC

size: .
D: .
J: TRBJ2-5
V: TRBV10-3
length: 14
CDR3: CAISEGGGTETQYF
DNA: TGTGCCATCAGTGAGGGGGGGGGCACAGAGACCCAGTACTTC

size: few
D: .
J: TRBJ2-2
V: TRBV7-2
length: 14
CDR3: CASSFPRDTGELFF
DNA: TGTGCCAGCAGCTTTCCCCGAGACACCGGGGAGCTGTTTTTT

size: .
D: .
J: TRBJ1-2
V: TRBV5-1
length: 13
CDR3: CASSFEGQYGYTF
DNA: TGCGCCAGCAGCTTTGAGGGTCAGTATGGCTACACCTTC

size: .
D: .
J: TRBJ2-7
V: TRBV7-9
length: 15
CDR3: CASSLAGQGLNEQYF
DNA: TGTGCCAGCAGCTTAGCGGGTCAGGGGCTGAACGAGCAGTACTTC

size: .
D: .
J: TRBJ1-5
V: TRBV7-2
length: 14
CDR3: CASSLVAGDQPQHF
DNA: TGTGCCAGCAGCTTAGTGGCAGGGGACCAGCCCCAGCATTTT

size: .
D: .
J: TRBJ1-1
V: TRBV19
length: 14
CDR3: CASSGQTMNTEAFF
DNA: TGTGCCAGTAGTGGACAGACCATGAACACTGAAGCTTTCTTT

size: .
D: .
J: TRBJ2-6
V: TRBV7-2
length: 14
CDR3: CASSSLSGANVLTF
DNA: TGTGCCAGCAGCTCCCTCTCTGGGGCCAACGTCCTGACTTTC

size: .
D: TRBD2
J: TRBJ2-7
V: TRBV19
length: 15
CDR3: CASSWTSGGTYEQYF
DNA: TGTGCCAGTAGTTGGACTAGCGGGGGGACCTACGAGCAGTACTTC

size: .
D: .
J: TRBJ2-3
V: TRBV7-2
length: 14
CDR3: CASSPLEGADTQYF
DNA: TGTGCCAGCAGCCCCCTCGAAGGGGCAGATACGCAGTATTTT

size: .
D: TRBD2
J: TRBJ2-7
V: TRBV19
length: 15
CDR3: CASSNVGEGTYEQYF
DNA: TGTGCCAGTAGCAACGTAGGGGAGGGTACCTACGAGCAGTACTTC

size: .
D: .
J: TRBJ2-3
V: TRBV27
length: 15
CDR3: CASSLTQVNTDTQYF
DNA: TGTGCCAGCAGTTTAACACAGGTTAACACAGATACGCAGTATTTT